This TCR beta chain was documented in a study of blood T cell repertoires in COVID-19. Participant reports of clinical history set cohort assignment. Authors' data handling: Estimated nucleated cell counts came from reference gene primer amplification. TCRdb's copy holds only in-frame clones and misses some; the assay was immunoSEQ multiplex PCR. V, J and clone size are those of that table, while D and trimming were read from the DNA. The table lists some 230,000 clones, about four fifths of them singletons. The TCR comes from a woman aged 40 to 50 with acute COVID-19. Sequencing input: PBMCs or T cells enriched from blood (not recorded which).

CDR3 in amino acids: CASSPGSGSEDTQYF. The DNA of the CDR3 is TGTGCCAGCAGCCCCGGTAGCGGGAGTGAAGATACGCAGTATTTT. This chain joins TRBV7-3 and TRBJ2-3; 9 nucleotides agree with TRBD2. The germline gives CDR1 SGHTA, CDR2 FQGTGA. The CDR3 is 15 amino acids. With 5 bases clipped from V and 5 bases from J, the junction kept 8 bases outside the gene matches.